These 31 T cell receptor beta chains were all obtained from the same sample, sequenced in a study of T-cell memory formation after mild COVID-19. TCRdb fed the 5' RACE reads into MiXCR, producing one record per CDR3 protein. The sample contains roughly 110,000 distinct CDR3 sequences, around 11% of which appear only once. Sequences were obtained from PBMCs or a T cell subset sorted from them (not recorded which). These receptors originate from an adult woman who had mild COVID-19 (a few samples of this study predate the infection). Cell type and time point are not known.

This chain uses TRBV7-9 with TRBJ1-2; no firm D call. The CDR3 runs to 14 residues. The germline gives CDR1 SEHNR, CDR2 FQNEAQ (reference sequence). V was clipped by 1 base and J by 8 bases, with 14 bases between them. The CDR3 DNA sequence: TGTGCCAGCAGCTTAGTAGGAGGGTTTCTCGGCTACACCTTC. Translating it yields CASSLVGGFLGYTF.

This chain connects TRBV4-1 to TRBJ1-2; D might be TRBD1 (6 bases). The CDR3 is made up of 14 amino acids. In germline, CDR1 is MGHRA, CDR2 YSYEKL. Trimming shortened V by 3 bases and J by 6 bases, and 14 bases separated the two germline ends. The CDR3 here is CASSQLPGENGYTF. The CDR3 DNA reads as TGCGCCAGCAGCCAGCTCCCAGGGGAAAATGGCTACACCTTC.

This clonotype showed up many times. The chain links TRBV4-1 to TRBJ2-3; D gene unclear. This CDR3 has 15 amino acids. V gave up 6 bases and J gave up 2 bases, with 15 bases separating them. The germline V gene has CDR1 MGHRA and CDR2 YSYEKL. CDR3 region: CASRSQPGVTDTQYF. CDR3 nucleotide sequence: TGCGCCAGCAGATCCCAGCCCGGAGTCACAGATACGCAGTATTTT.

V and J are TRBV5-6 and TRBJ2-7; TRBD1 aligns across 9 bases. Germline-derived CDR1 and CDR2 are SGHDT and YYEEEE. Unmatched junction bases numbered 7, after V lost 4 bases and J lost 5 bases. This CDR3 comprises 14 residues. This chain's CDR3 is CASSAGTGTHEQYF. CDR3 DNA: TGTGCCAGCAGCGCGGGGACAGGGACCCACGAGCAGTACTTC.

V and J are TRBV12-3 or TRBV12-4 and TRBJ2-1; 14 positions match TRBD2. The trim removed 7 bases at V and 5 bases at J, leaving 4 bases unmatched. This CDR3 comprises 15 residues. In nucleotides, the CDR3 is TGTGCCAGCACCATGACTAGCGGGAGGGACAATGAGCAGTTCTTC. Encoded protein: CASTMTSGRDNEQFF.

This clonotype was seen a few times. The chain couples TRBV2 to TRBJ2-7; either TRBD1 or TRBD2 may supply D (6 bases each). Germline-derived CDR1 and CDR2 are SNHLY and FYNNEI. Trimming removed 2 bases at V and 1 base at J, with 12 bases between. The CDR3 length is 15 residues. In DNA, the CDR3 is TGTGCCAGCAGTGAATTGGAGGGGGATTCCTACGAGCAGTACTTC. Amino acids: CASSELEGDSYEQYF.

V gene TRBV29-1 combines with J gene TRBJ2-7; 10 bases are a match to TRBD2. Germline CDR1 is SQVTM and CDR2 is ANQGSEA. The length of the CDR3 is 13 residues. J lost 4 bases, V lost 5 bases, and 5 bases had no gene match. DNA for the CDR3: TGCAGCGTTCTAGCGGGAGATAATTACGAGCAGTACTTC. It specifies CSVLAGDNYEQYF.

This clonotype was recorded a few times. This chain joins TRBV4-1 and TRBJ2-6; 7 positions match TRBD2. The ends lost 4 bases at V and 1 base at J; junction bases unmatched: 10. The CDR3 extends over 18 amino acids. Germline assignment: CDR1 MGHRA and CDR2 YSYEKL. The CDR3 coding sequence is TGCGCCAGCAGCCTGAGCGGGACTGACCCTTCTGGGGCCAACGTCCTGACTTTC. Translating gives CASSLSGTDPSGANVLTF.

The chain employs TRBV9 and TRBJ1-4; D gene uncertain. In germline, CDR1 is SGDLS, CDR2 YYNGEE. The length of the CDR3 is 15 residues. V gave up 3 bases and J gave up 7 bases, with 16 bases separating them. The CDR3 sequence is CASSARTSRGEKLFF. CDR3 nucleotide sequence: TGTGCCAGCAGCGCCAGGACCTCCCGGGGTGAAAAACTGTTTTTT.

Judged by abundance, this clonotype is medium-sized. The chain employs TRBV20-1 and TRBJ1-2; tentatively, D is TRBD1 (6 bases). Germline values: CDR1 DFQATT, CDR2 SNEGSKA (reference sequence). The ends were cut back, 3 bases at V and 2 bases at J, with 28 bases in the middle. The CDR3 totals 19 residues. The CDR3 here is CSASPATTRQHRDNYGYTF. CDR3 in DNA: TGCAGTGCTAGTCCAGCGACAACCCGACAACACAGGGACAACTATGGCTACACCTTC.

This clonotype was seen only a few times. The chain combines TRBV11-2 with TRBJ2-7; D remains ambiguous. This CDR3 region has 13 residues. V lost 1 base and J lost 5, with 9 bases in between. Germline-derived CDR1 and CDR2 are SGHAT and FQNNGV. This chain's CDR3 is CASSLVRLDEQYF. The CDR3 DNA sequence: TGTGCCAGCAGCTTAGTACGGCTCGACGAGCAGTACTTC.

This clonotype turned up a few times. The rearrangement joins TRBV11-2 to TRBJ2-4; 13 bases are a match to TRBD2. V shed 1 base and J 0 bases; nucleotides not matched to a gene: 6. Germline CDR1 is SGHAT and CDR2 is FQNNGV. The CDR3 is 19 amino acids. DNA for the CDR3: TGTGCCAGCAGCTTAGTAGGGACTAGCGGGACGCTAGCCAAAAACATTCAGTACTTC. Its translation is CASSLVGTSGTLAKNIQYF.

The gene calls are TRBV5-1 and TRBJ2-2; weak D call: TRBD2 (6 bases). The V end lost 5 bases, the J end lost 7 bases, and 15 bases lay between the germline ends. The CDR3 contains 14 residues. CDR1 SGHRS and CDR2 YFSETQ come from the germline V gene. CDR3: CASRSGVENGELFF. The CDR3 nucleotides read TGCGCCAGCAGGTCGGGAGTTGAGAACGGGGAGCTGTTTTTT.

At least ten counts were recorded for this clonotype. This rearrangement joins TRBV9 to TRBJ2-7, with a weak D call TRBD1 (5 bases). Germline-derived CDR1 and CDR2 are SGDLS and YYNGEE. V lost 0 bases and J lost 5, with 15 bases in between. There are 15 residues in the CDR3. CDR3 protein: CASSVGSTVGDEQYF. The CDR3 DNA reads TGTGCCAGCAGCGTAGGATCGACAGTAGGGGACGAGCAGTACTTC.

In its sample, this clonotype was seen a few times. The rearrangement joins TRBV7-8 to TRBJ1-5; no clear D gene. V was trimmed by 3 bases and J by 2 bases, leaving 2 bases between them. The CDR3 runs to 12 residues. The germline V gene has CDR1 SGHVS and CDR2 FQNEAQ. The CDR3 sequence: CASSFRNQPQHF. CDR3 nucleotide sequence: TGTGCCAGCAGCTTTCGCAATCAGCCCCAGCATTTT.

This sequence joins TRBV12-3 or TRBV12-4 and TRBJ1-3, with 7 nucleotides matching TRBD1. V was pared by 4 bases and J by 10 bases, with 7 bases of the junction left unmatched. The CDR3 sequence is 13 residues long. The CDR3 protein is CASSSGQRRTIYF. The CDR3 DNA reads TGTGCCAGCAGTTCGGGACAGAGAAGGACCATATATTTT.

This clonotype was detected only a few times. The V and J genes are TRBV5-6 and TRBJ2-2; 8 bases match TRBD2. CDR3 length: 16 amino acids. The germline V gene encodes CDR1 SGHDT and CDR2 YYEEEE. J was trimmed by 7 bases and V by 4 bases; bases with no gene match: 12. CDR3 sequence: CASSPTLSGDNGELFF. In DNA, the CDR3 is TGTGCCAGCAGCCCGACCCTTAGCGGGGATAACGGGGAGCTGTTTTTT.

This clonotype has more than one count but fewer than ten. The chain has TRBV19 and TRBJ2-4, with D possibly called TRBD1 or TRBD2 (5 bases each). Germline V CDR1 and CDR2: LNHDA, SQIVND (reference sequence). CDR3 length: 15 residues. V was trimmed by 3 bases and J by 1 base, leaving 10 bases between them. The CDR3 bases are TGTGCCAGTAGTATTGGGACGACGGCCAAAAACATTCAGTACTTC. This sequence encodes CASSIGTTAKNIQYF.

This sequence joins TRBV24-1 and TRBJ2-7; 8 bases line up with TRBD1. Per germline, CDR1 KGHDR and CDR2 SFDVKD. The CDR3 length is 14 residues. V shed 6 bases, J shed 5 bases, and the junction held 8 bases outside the gene matches. The CDR3 protein is CATSQTGDFHEQYF. CDR3 coding DNA: TGTGCCACCAGTCAGACAGGGGATTTTCACGAGCAGTACTTC.

This clonotype occurred a few times. As DNA, the CDR3 is TGTGCCAGCAGTTTACAAGGGAGGGGGCCAGATACGCAGTATTTT. Translating gives CASSLQGRGPDTQYF. The chain carries TRBV27 and TRBJ2-3, with D perhaps being TRBD1 or TRBD2 (7 bases each). This CDR3 has 15 amino acids. Germline V gives CDR1 MNHEY, CDR2 SMNVEV (reference sequence). V was clipped by 2 bases and J by 4 bases, with 13 bases between them.

The rearrangement uses TRBV4-1 and TRBJ2-2; 9 bases match TRBD1. The trim removed 5 bases at V and 5 bases at J, leaving 3 bases unmatched. This CDR3 has 14 residues. Per germline, CDR1 MGHRA and CDR2 YSYEKL. CDR3 nucleotide sequence: TGCGCCAGCAGCTTACAGGGGGCGACCGGGGAGCTGTTTTTT. This translates into CASSLQGATGELFF.

The gene calls are TRBV7-9 and TRBJ1-2; D ambiguous. V lost 7 bases, J lost 4 bases, and 16 bases lay in between. The V gene's germline CDR1 is SEHNR and CDR2 FQNEAQ (reference sequence). The CDR3 consists of 14 residues. The CDR3 spells CASTNPERVYGYTF. CDR3 nucleotide sequence: TGTGCCAGCACCAATCCCGAGAGGGTCTATGGCTACACCTTC.

This chain links TRBV6-2 or TRBV6-3 with TRBJ2-5, with 8 bases fitting TRBD1. The V gene's germline CDR1 is MNHEY and CDR2 SVGEGT. The CDR3 has 15 amino acids. V dropped 0 bases and J dropped 5; count of bases not matched to a gene: 5. CDR3 amino acids: CASSYSVTGEETQYF. Written as DNA, the CDR3 is TGTGCCAGCAGTTACTCGGTGACAGGGGAGGAGACCCAGTACTTC.

The chain carries TRBV11-3 and TRBJ2-1; TRBD2 is a possible D gene (6 bases). The CDR3 runs 14 residues. The germline gives CDR1 SGHNT, CDR2 YENEEA. V was trimmed by 3 bases and J by 3 bases, leaving 9 bases between them. The CDR3 protein is CASSLTGSYNEQFF. CDR3 coding DNA: TGTGCCAGCAGCTTGACCGGGAGCTACAATGAGCAGTTCTTC.

The rearrangement joins TRBV4-1 to TRBJ1-6, with a weak D call TRBD1 (6 bases). The CDR3 sequence is 16 residues long. Trimming removed 4 bases from V and 7 bases from J, with 17 bases in between. In germline, CDR1 is MGHRA, CDR2 YSYEKL. The CDR3 spells CASSPIFGQINSPLHF. CDR3 DNA: TGCGCCAGCAGCCCGATTTTTGGACAGATCAATTCACCCCTCCACTTT.

This sequence joins TRBV7-8 and TRBJ2-3; a weak D match, TRBD1 (5 bases). V was shortened by 1 base and J by 1 base, with 9 bases between the two germline ends. Germline assignment: CDR1 SGHVS and CDR2 FQNEAQ. This CDR3 region has 15 residues. The CDR3 region is CASSLVGAGTDTQYF. In DNA, the CDR3 is TGTGCCAGCAGCTTAGTAGGGGCCGGCACAGATACGCAGTATTTT.

The CDR3 sequence: CASSQGVMGNPPYEQYF. The CDR3 bases are TGCGCCAGCAGCCAAGGGGTGATGGGAAATCCCCCCTACGAGCAGTACTTC. The rearrangement joins TRBV4-1 to TRBJ2-7; no reliable D call. CDR1 and CDR2 (germline): MGHRA, YSYEKL. CDR3 length: 17 residues. Trimming cost V 1 base and J 2 bases, with 18 bases left between them.

The CDR3 protein is CASSPMGAGLNYGYTF. The CDR3 DNA sequence: TGTGCCAGCAGCCCGATGGGGGCAGGTTTAAACTATGGCTACACCTTC. The J gene is TRBJ1-2, the V gene TRBV13; a possible D gene is TRBD1 (6 bases). CDR3 size: 16 residues. Germline-derived CDR1 and CDR2 are PRHDT and FYEKMQ (reference sequence). V was shortened by 5 bases and J by 2 bases, with 18 bases between the two germline ends.

This clonotype was recorded a few times. The chain combines TRBV7-6 with TRBJ2-3, with no clear D. Germline CDR1 SGHVS, CDR2 FNYEAQ. The V gene lost 5 bases and the J gene lost 4 bases, with 16 bases spanning the gap. This CDR3 comprises 15 residues. The CDR3 is CASSPLDQQPDTQYF. The DNA of the CDR3 is TGTGCCAGCAGCCCCCTGGACCAGCAGCCAGATACGCAGTATTTT.

The CDR3 region is CASSQDWGDGQPQHF. The CDR3 region has the DNA TGCGCCAGCAGCCAAGACTGGGGCGACGGCCAGCCCCAGCATTTT. The chain joins TRBV4-3 to TRBJ1-5; D may be TRBD1 (5 bases). Germline assignment: CDR1 LGHNA and CDR2 YSLEER. Deletions cut 0 bases from V and 7 bases from J, with 13 bases between. CDR3 length equals 15 residues.

This clonotype has more than one count but fewer than ten. This chain joins TRBV6-5 and TRBJ2-1, with 9 bases identical to TRBD1. The CDR3 totals 14 residues. The V and J ends lost 5 bases and 8 bases, in that order; junction bases with no gene match: 7. CDR1 is MNHEY and CDR2 is SVGAGI in the germline V gene. CDR3 loop: CASSRGTGKDEQFF. Here the CDR3 DNA reads TGTGCCAGCAGTAGGGGGACAGGGAAGGATGAGCAGTTCTTC.